One sample yielded the 23 T cell receptor beta chains listed below, sequenced in a study of T cell repertoires in cytomegalovirus infection. TCRdb reprocessed the reads with MiXCR, giving one entry per CDR3 protein. The sample records some 320,000 distinct CDR3 sequences, around 9.5% being singletons. The material sequenced was PBMCs. The receptors shown here come from a human donor in good health (CMV status not recorded). Some clones in this sample may be carry-over from other donors' samples.

About this clonotype itself: A much larger clone differs by one base, so this may be a read error. The chain links TRBV7-2 to TRBJ2-5; weak D call: TRBD2 (7 bases). The germline V gene encodes CDR1 SGHTA and CDR2 FQGNSA. V was cut by 3 bases and J by 8 bases, with 19 bases left in between. CDR3 size: 15 residues. The CDR3 here is CASSFGGGGGDTQYF. The CDR3 DNA is TGTGCCAGCAGCTTCGGCGGGGGAGGGGGGGATACCCAGTACTTC.

CDR3 region: CASSLGESQPQHF. CDR3 sequence (DNA): TGTGCCAGCAGTTTGGGGGAAAGTCAGCCCCAGCATTTT. V and J are TRBV28 and TRBJ1-5; TRBD1 is a possible D gene (5 bases). The CDR3 sequence is 13 residues long. Germline V gene data show CDR1 as MDHEN and CDR2 as SYDVKM. Trimming left V 3 bases short and J 6 bases short, with 9 bases between.

This clonotype came up a few times. V and J are TRBV6-1 and TRBJ2-3; maybe TRBD2 (5 bases). Between the trimmed V and J ends, which lost 0 bases and 0 bases, there was a span of 10 bases. The CDR3 consists of 16 residues. The germline CDR1 and CDR2 sequences are MNHNS and SASEGT. The CDR3, as DNA: TGTGCCAGCAGTGAAGCTGGACGGACTAGCACAGATACGCAGTATTTT. Protein sequence: CASSEAGRTSTDTQYF.

This clonotype has more than one count but fewer than ten. The rearrangement uses TRBV27 and TRBJ1-1; tentative D call: TRBD1 (5 bases). V dropped 10 bases and J dropped 7 bases, with 13 bases sitting between them. CDR1 is MNHEY and CDR2 is SMNVEV in the germline V gene (reference sequence). The CDR3 runs to 11 residues. The CDR3 loop is CATPEDSEAFF. The CDR3, as DNA: TGTGCCACACCGGAAGACAGTGAAGCTTTCTTT.

The sample holds a few counts of this clonotype. The V call is TRBV7-9, the J call TRBJ2-3; 7 bases map to TRBD2. Looked up from germline, CDR1 is SEHNR and CDR2 is FQNEAQ (reference sequence). The length of the CDR3 is 15 residues. V was pared by 4 bases and J by 4 bases, with 8 bases of the junction left unmatched. The CDR3 nucleotides read TGTGCCAGCAGCTCGGGAGGAGTAGCGGCAGATACGCAGTATTTT. As protein: CASSSGGVAADTQYF.

This clonotype was observed a handful of times. The gene calls are TRBV6-5 and TRBJ2-7; a weak D match, TRBD1 (7 bases). Trimming removed 2 bases at V and 1 base at J, with 24 bases between. Germline V CDR1 and CDR2: MNHEY, SVGAGI. The CDR3 contains 19 residues. The CDR3 protein is CASSYARGSGRGSSYEQYF. In nucleotides, the CDR3 is TGTGCCAGCAGTTACGCCCGGGGGTCGGGCAGGGGGTCGTCCTACGAGCAGTACTTC.

This clonotype has at least ten counts. The CDR3 loop reads CASRPLGGGPGEQYF. The CDR3 DNA sequence: TGTGCCAGCAGACCCCTAGGGGGGGGGCCGGGTGAGCAGTACTTC. The V and J genes are TRBV12-3 or TRBV12-4 and TRBJ2-7, with D perhaps TRBD2 (7 bases). Between the trimmed V and J ends, which lost 6 bases and 7 bases, there was a span of 22 bases. The CDR3 extends over 15 amino acids.

The CDR3 region has the DNA TGTGCCAGCAGTCCTGCTAGCGGGGGGGCCTACGAGCAGTACTTC. Translation: CASSPASGGAYEQYF. The genes are TRBV6-6 and TRBJ2-7; TRBD2 aligns across 12 bases. After removal of 5 bases from V and 2 bases from J, the junction contained 4 bases not matched to a gene. The CDR3 runs 15 residues. CDR1 and CDR2 from the germline V gene are MNHNY and SVGAGI (reference sequence).

The genes are TRBV27 and TRBJ1-2; 7 bases are a match to TRBD1. Germline lookup yields CDR1 MNHEY and CDR2 SMNVEV (reference sequence). The CDR3 runs 13 residues. With V trimmed by 4 bases and J by 8 bases, 7 bases remained unmatched. CDR3 region: CASSSTTGWGYTF. In nucleotides, the CDR3 is TGTGCCAGCAGTTCCACGACAGGGTGGGGCTACACCTTC.

This chain uses TRBV7-2 with TRBJ2-7, with D uncertain. The CDR3 length is 13 residues. V lost 1 base and J lost 5, with 9 bases in between. From germline, CDR1 is SGHTA and CDR2 FQGNSA. CDR3 DNA: TGTGCCAGCAGCTTAGAAAGGAAACACGAGCAGTACTTC. This sequence encodes CASSLERKHEQYF.

This clonotype was recorded at least ten times. The chain links TRBV7-2 to TRBJ1-3; D remains unclear. V dropped 5 bases and J dropped 7 bases, with 9 bases sitting between them. CDR1 is SGHTA and CDR2 is FQGNSA in the germline V gene. This CDR3 region has 12 residues. CDR3 sequence reads: CASSQGGNTIYF. CDR3 in DNA: TGTGCCAGCAGCCAAGGAGGGAACACCATATATTTT.

This clonotype appeared many times. The chain carries TRBV29-1 and TRBJ1-2, with TRBD1 identical over 9 bases. The CDR3 covers 16 residues. The V gene's germline CDR1 is SQVTM and CDR2 ANQGSEA. Losses at the gene ends were 1 base for V and 12 bases for J; bases not matched to a gene: 18. The CDR3 region is CSVEVMPGQGRGGHTF. The CDR3 bases are TGCAGCGTTGAAGTTATGCCGGGACAGGGTAGGGGTGGTCACACCTTC. The whole variable domain, remainder taken from reference TRBV29-1 and TRBJ1-2, is SAVISQKPSRDICQRGTSLTIQCQVDSQVTMMFWYRQQPGQSLTLIATANQGSEATYESGFVIDKFPISRPNLTFSTLTVSNMSPEDSSIYLCSVEVMPGQGRGGHTFGSGTRLTVV.

The chain carries TRBV11-2 and TRBJ2-5; D uncertain. This CDR3 contains 12 residues. From germline, CDR1 is SGHAT and CDR2 FQNNGV. Trimming shortened V by 5 bases and J by 4 bases, and 8 bases separated the two germline ends. CDR3: CASSRTPETQYF. CDR3 nucleotides: TGTGCCAGCAGCCGGACCCCAGAGACCCAGTACTTC.

This clonotype came up many times. V is TRBV10-3 and J is TRBJ1-6; 10 nucleotides agree with TRBD1. This CDR3 region has 16 residues. Germline CDR1 is ENHRY and CDR2 is SYGVKD. With V trimmed by 6 bases and J by 9 bases, 11 bases remained unmatched. As DNA, the CDR3 is TGTGCCATCAGGACAGGGGGCGAGGATGGGAGTTCACCCCTCCACTTT. Translation: CAIRTGGEDGSSPLHF.

This clonotype turned up a few times. Written as DNA, the CDR3 is TGTGCCAGCAGCTTACTAGCGGGGGGGACCCCCAATGAGCAGTTCTTC. Residues: CASSLLAGGTPNEQFF. V and J are TRBV7-4 and TRBJ2-1, with 12 nucleotides matching TRBD2. After removal of 2 bases from V and 6 bases from J, the junction contained 5 bases not matched to a gene. In germline, CDR1 is SGHVT, CDR2 SQSDAQ. This CDR3 is 16 amino acids long.

This clonotype was seen ten or more times. V is TRBV20-1 and J is TRBJ2-6; TRBD2 matches at 10 bases. V was clipped by 0 bases and J by 4 bases; unmatched bases: 12. The CDR3 contains 19 residues. Germline CDR1 DFQATT, CDR2 SNEGSKA (reference sequence). The CDR3 here is CSARDTGLASLWGANVLTF. The CDR3 DNA reads TGCAGTGCTAGAGATACGGGACTAGCGTCTTTGTGGGGGGCCAACGTCCTGACTTTC.

V and J are TRBV7-3 and TRBJ2-5; 12 bases agree with TRBD1. Trimming removed 4 bases from V and 4 bases from J; junction bases left unmatched: 7. This CDR3 has 16 amino acids. Germline V gene data show CDR1 as SGHTA and CDR2 as FQGTGA. The CDR3 DNA sequence: TGTGCCAGCAGCTGGCCGGGACAGGGGGCTCTAGAGACCCAGTACTTC. Translating it yields CASSWPGQGALETQYF.

This clonotype was counted only a few times. This rearrangement joins TRBV20-1 to TRBJ1-4; a possible D gene is TRBD1 (6 bases). With 5 bases removed from V and 8 bases from J, the gap between germline ends came to 15 bases. The germline gives CDR1 DFQATT, CDR2 SNEGSKA (reference sequence). The CDR3 runs to 13 residues. The CDR3 sequence: CSALTGGDEKLFF. In DNA, the CDR3 is TGCAGTGCTCTGACGGGGGGCGACGAAAAACTGTTTTTT.

This clonotype was observed a single time. The V call is TRBV28, the J call TRBJ1-4; TRBD1 aligns across 9 bases. The CDR3 loop spans 14 amino acids. V lost 6 bases and J lost 8; bases outside the gene matches: 7. Germline CDR1 reads MDHEN; CDR2 reads SYDVKM. The CDR3 DNA sequence: TGTGCCAGCAGGCCACAGGGGGCCTCGGAAAAACTGTTTTTT. Translation: CASRPQGASEKLFF. The full variable domain, completed using reference TRBV28 and TRBJ1-4, is DVKVTQSSRYLVKRTGEKVFLECVQDMDHENMFWYRQDPGLGLRLIYFSYDVKMKEKGDIPEGYSVSREKKERFSLILESASTNQTSMYLCASRPQGASEKLFFGSGTQLSVL.

Many counts were recorded for this clonotype. The V and J genes are TRBV12-3 or TRBV12-4 and TRBJ1-1; a possible D gene is TRBD1 (6 bases). Between the trimmed V and J ends, which lost 4 bases and 6 bases, there was a span of 15 bases. CDR3 length: 14 amino acids. The CDR3 protein is CASSSTGSTAEAFF. In DNA form, the CDR3 reads TGTGCCAGCAGTTCTACAGGGAGTACGGCTGAAGCTTTCTTT.

This clonotype was seen more than once but under ten times. The chain couples TRBV30 to TRBJ2-7, with TRBD2 matching 10 bases. The V segment lost 2 bases and the J segment 6 bases; nucleotides outside the gene matches: 7. CDR1 is GTSNPN and CDR2 is SVGIG in the germline V gene (reference sequence). There are 14 residues in the CDR3. The DNA for the CDR3 is TGTGCCTGGAGTCCTCTAGCGGGAGTGGGCGAGCAGTACTTC. Amino acids: CAWSPLAGVGEQYF.

On this clonotype itself: A single base separates this from a much larger clone, so it may be a read error. This rearrangement joins TRBV7-2 to TRBJ1-1; D gene uncertain. V lost 1 base and J lost 6, with 15 bases in between. This CDR3 spans 15 amino acids. Germline assignment: CDR1 SGHTA and CDR2 FQGNSA. This CDR3 reads CASSLESLGNPEAFF. CDR3 bases: TGTGCCAGCAGCTTAGAGTCCTTGGGTAACCCTGAAGCTTTCTTT.

The CDR3 protein is CASSYRVTDEQYF. CDR3 nucleotide sequence: TGCGCCAGCAGCTACCGAGTAACGGACGAGCAGTACTTC. The rearrangement links TRBV5-1 to TRBJ2-7; D not resolved. The germline V gene has CDR1 SGHRS and CDR2 YFSETQ. Trimming pared 3 bases from V and 5 bases from J, leaving 12 bases between. This CDR3 spans 13 amino acids.